This T cell receptor beta chain stems from a study of technical replicates of blood from several donors. The V gene lost 6 bases and the J gene lost 1 base, with 9 bases spanning the gap. This CDR3 comprises 13 residues. Germline lookup yields CDR1 MDHEN and CDR2 SYDVKM. Libraries were prepared by immunoSEQ multiplex PCR; TCRdb keeps only in-frame clonotypes and omits some of them. The sample has more than 65,000 clones, about 92% seen once. The specimen was T cells isolated from PBMCs. The V gene is TRBV28, the J gene TRBJ1-1; a weak D match, TRBD1 (6 bases). The receptor's source is a human donor in good health. CDR3 amino acids: CASRLQGNTEAFF. In DNA, the CDR3 is TGTGCCAGCAGGTTACAGGGGAACACTGAAGCTTTCTTT.